This TCR beta chain was identified during a study of blood T cell repertoires in COVID-19. About the research overall: Material from acute and convalescent COVID-19 was sourced from the United States, Italy and Spain.

Germline CDR1 reads SGHDN; CDR2 reads FVKESK. Trimming took off 5 bases at V and 6 bases at J, with 22 bases between the two ends. The CDR3 extends over 16 amino acids. Profiled with immunoSEQ multiplex PCR; TCRdb holds only in-frame clones, not every one. This table holds some 260,000 clones, about four fifths found once. Sequencing used peripheral blood. The receptor's source is a man older than 75 with acute or convalescent COVID-19. The chain joins TRBV14 to TRBJ1-2; D might be TRBD1 (5 bases). The DNA for the CDR3 is TGTGCCAGCAGCTCAAATGAGAAGGGGACGGGGGATGGCTACACCTTC. The encoded protein is CASSSNEKGTGDGYTF.